This T cell receptor beta chain derives from a study of Ad26.COV2.S vaccination and SARS-CoV-2 variants. Study in general: Donor was in the COV1001 Ad26.COV2.S trial arm. General study findings and limits: Those who received vaccine or placebo ended up with similar non-spike TCR breadth. An underestimation of total T cell responses may have resulted from the TCR breadth and depth analyses.

The ends were cut back, 0 bases at V and 0 bases at J, with 7 bases in the middle. Germline V gives CDR1 SGDLS, CDR2 YYNGEE. CDR3 length equals 14 residues. Repertoires were generated with immunoSEQ multiplex PCR, while TCRdb's copy carries only in-frame clones and drops some. The sample records around 400,000 clones, about four fifths being singletons. Stated treatment: approximately 18 received Ad26.COV2.S at low or high dose, single or two shots; about 5 received placebo; per-sample allocation not given. Day 63 after the first injection of vaccine or placebo was the sampling time. The study used a vaccine consisting of an Ad26 vector that expressed Wuhan-strain SARS-CoV-2 spike. This clone is a singleton in its sample. Its cognate antigen is unknown.

This TCR was recovered from a person aged 18-60 years who received the Ad26.COV2.S COVID-19 vaccine or a placebo. The sequencing used peripheral blood, collected in a trial of Ad26.COV2.S vaccine versus placebo. The rearrangement links TRBV9 to TRBJ2-7; perhaps TRBD1 as D (5 bases). The CDR3 DNA reads as TGTGCCAGCAGCGTAGATGGGGCCTCCTACGAGCAGTACTTC. Its translation is CASSVDGASYEQYF.